This T cell receptor beta chain was documented in a study of blood T cell repertoires in COVID-19. Study-level information: There were acute and convalescent COVID-19 samples, and they came from the United States, Italy and Spain. The analysed material was cDNA or gDNA that came from T cells, B-cell-depleted T cells, or PBMCs.

This clone was seen once. V dropped 1 base and J dropped 0 bases, with 4 bases sitting between them. CDR1 LNHNV and CDR2 YYDKDF come from the germline V gene (reference sequence). There are 14 residues in the CDR3. Authors' methods: Reference gene primer amplification gave nucleated cell count estimates. Libraries were prepared by immunoSEQ multiplex PCR; TCRdb keeps only in-frame clonotypes and omits some of them. Clone size and the V and J calls come from that table; the DNA yielded D and trimming. The data contain 150,000 to 200,000 clones, around nine tenths of them singletons. The sequence came from a woman in her late teens or twenties who had recovered from COVID-19. The sequenced material came from peripheral blood. J is TRBJ1-3 and V is TRBV15; the D is unclear. The DNA for the CDR3 is TGTGCCACCAGCAGAGGTAGCTCTGGAAACACCATATATTTT. As protein: CATSRGSSGNTIYF. Drawing the rest from reference TRBV15 and TRBJ1-3, the complete variable domain is DAMVIQNPRYQVTQFGKPVTLSCSQTLNHNVMYWYQQKSSQAPKLLFHYYDKDFNNEADTPDNFQSRRPNTSFCFLDIRSPGLGDTAMYLCATSRGSSGNTIYFGEGSWLTVV.